These 10 T cell receptor beta chains were sequenced from one sample in a study of Graves' ophthalmopathy and Graves' hyperthyroidism (dated 2018 in TCRdb). TCRdb lists the instrument as Illumina HiSeq 2000. For repertoire sequencing, TCR beta CDR3 regions were amplified from RNA transcripts. The first round was an RT-PCR using HTBI primers with the Qiagen OneStep RT-PCR kit, and this first round was followed by a second-round multiplex PCR, then size selection and purification. The public reads were reanalyzed by TCRdb: fastp trimming at Q25, MiXCR alignment, in-frame beta chains only. CDR3 protein sequences are deduplicated, and each keeps its most common genes and DNA. Recorded for this sample are 300,000 or so distinct CDR3 sequences; 15% to 20% of them occurred a single time. The ten biggest clones cover roughly an eighth of the sample. Sequencing used peripheral blood. Receptors originate from an adult man with Graves' ophthalmopathy.

This clonotype was seen ten or more times. The chain employs TRBV11-2 and TRBJ2-7, with 9 nucleotides matching TRBD2. V shed 0 bases, J shed 0 bases, and the junction held 6 bases outside the gene matches. The CDR3 has 17 amino acids. Germline V gene lookup returns CDR1 SGHAT and CDR2 FQNNGV. The CDR3 DNA follows: TGTGCCAGCAGCTTAGATCGTATTAGCGGGAGCTCCTACGAGCAGTACTTC. It codes for CASSLDRISGSSYEQYF.

In regard to this clonotype: This may be a read error: a much more frequent sequence differs by one nucleotide. The V and J genes are TRBV9 and TRBJ2-7; maybe TRBD2 (6 bases). The germline CDR1 and CDR2 sequences are SGDLS and YYNGEE. V lost 3 bases to trimming and J lost 2 bases, with 15 bases between them. The CDR3 covers 15 residues. This chain's CDR3 is CASSEGVGRPYEQYF. Here the CDR3 DNA reads TGTGCCAGCAGCGAGGGTGTGGGGAGGCCCTACGAGCAGTACTTC. Full variable domain (rest looked up from reference TRBV9 and TRBJ2-7): DSGVTQTPKHLITATGQRVTLRCSPRSGDLSVYWYQQSLDQGLQFLIQYYNGEERAKGNILERFSAQQFPDLHSELNLSSLELGDSALYFCASSEGVGRPYEQYFGPGTRLTVT.

The chain employs TRBV6-5 and TRBJ2-5; perhaps TRBD2 as D (6 bases). CDR3 length: 15 residues. Trimming stripped 4 bases from V and 3 bases from J, with 15 bases between. The germline gives CDR1 MNHEY, CDR2 SVGAGI. The CDR3 nucleotides are TGTGCCAGCAGTTTCCGGGGGATTGGGGAAGAGACCCAGTACTTC. Its translation: CASSFRGIGEETQYF.

This clonotype has ten or more counts. The rearrangement joins TRBV6-2 or TRBV6-3 to TRBJ2-7, with 8 nucleotides matching TRBD1. V lost 1 base, J lost 6 bases, and 2 bases stayed unmatched. The V gene's germline CDR1 is MNHEY and CDR2 SVGEGT. This CDR3 has 13 amino acids. The CDR3 loop is CASSYLQGGEQYF. The CDR3 DNA sequence: TGTGCCAGCAGTTACTTACAGGGGGGCGAGCAGTACTTC.

This clonotype came up many times. Sequence at one end of the junction differs from germline and may be a read error. The CDR3, as DNA: TGTGCCAGCAGCCCCCAGGGACAGCTACAAGAGGCCCAGTACTTC. It translates to CASSPQGQLQEAQYF. V usage is TRBV7-2 and J usage is TRBJ2-5; 7 bases align to TRBD1. The CDR3 sequence is 15 residues long. Germline CDR1 SGHTA, CDR2 FQGNSA.

The chain couples TRBV11-2 to TRBJ1-5; possibly TRBD1 for D (6 bases). The V and J ends lost 1 base and 6 bases respectively, with 13 bases between them. Germline V CDR1 and CDR2: SGHAT, FQNNGV. The CDR3 sequence is 15 residues long. CDR3 amino acids: CASSLGGRLFQPQHF. The CDR3 nucleotides read TGTGCCAGCAGCTTAGGGGGGCGGTTGTTTCAGCCCCAGCATTTT.

This clonotype occurred many times. This rearrangement joins TRBV20-1 to TRBJ1-1; D remains unclear. V was clipped by 5 bases and J by 1 base, with 5 bases between them. Germline V gene sequence: CDR1 DFQATT, CDR2 SNEGSKA (reference sequence). The CDR3 totals 11 residues. The CDR3 DNA is TGCAGTGCTTTACAGAACACTGAAGCTTTCTTT. Protein sequence: CSALQNTEAFF.

This chain uses TRBV7-2 with TRBJ2-7, with unresolved D. The ends were cut back, 6 bases at V and 3 bases at J, with 12 bases in the middle. There are 13 residues in the CDR3. Germline CDR1 is SGHTA and CDR2 is FQGNSA. The CDR3 region is CASSFPPIYEQYF. The CDR3 coding sequence is TGTGCCAGCAGTTTCCCACCCATCTACGAGCAGTACTTC.

Ten or more counts support this clonotype. The chain uses TRBV6-5 and TRBJ1-1; no clear D gene. The CDR3 totals 12 residues. V was cut by 6 bases and J by 4 bases, with 9 bases left in between. Germline V lookup: CDR1 MNHEY, CDR2 SVGAGI. CDR3 region: CASRQGSTEAFF. The CDR3 coding sequence is TGTGCCAGCAGGCAAGGGAGCACTGAAGCTTTCTTT.

This clonotype was counted only a few times. The rearrangement links TRBV4-1 to TRBJ1-2; possibly TRBD1 for D (6 bases). The CDR3 totals 20 residues. Germline V gives CDR1 MGHRA, CDR2 YSYEKL. V lost 1 base and J 0 bases, leaving 24 bases between the germline ends. CDR3 sequence: CASSQGWAAGARGANYGYTF. CDR3 DNA: TGCGCCAGCAGCCAAGGTTGGGCCGCCGGGGCCAGGGGAGCTAACTATGGCTACACCTTC.